The 14 T cell receptor beta chains in this list originate from one sample, sequenced in a study of T cell responses to AZD1222 COVID-19 vaccine. TCRdb keeps only in-frame clones here, not all; method: immunoSEQ multiplex PCR. The data contain about 150,000 clones, 80% to 95% of them singletons. Sequenced here: peripheral blood, sampled on day 0 of AZD1222 vaccination. These receptors were obtained from an adult in good health.

V is TRBV2 and J is TRBJ2-1, with TRBD2 matching 8 bases. The CDR3 consists of 15 residues. In germline, CDR1 is SNHLY, CDR2 FYNNEI. Trimming at V came to 3 bases and at J to 5 bases, leaving 6 bases not matched to a gene. The CDR3: CASSDDLTSDNEQFF. CDR3 bases: TGTGCCAGCAGTGATGATTTGACTAGCGACAATGAGCAGTTCTTC.

This rearrangement joins TRBV21-1 to TRBJ2-2; the table's D call, TRBD2, was not checked against the DNA. TRBV21-1 is described as a pseudogene. The CDR3 sequence is 14 residues long. In nucleotides, the CDR3 is TGTGCCGGCCAGCTGAAGGGAGGCCCCGGGGAGCTGTTTTTT. Its protein product is CAGQLKGGPGELFF.

The chain combines TRBV12-2 with TRBJ2-5; TRBD2 was called by the table and not checked on the DNA. TRBV12-2 is a pseudogene. This CDR3 has 16 residues. In DNA form, the CDR3 reads TGTGCAAGTCGCTCCCCGCGACTAGCGGGTAAAGAGACCCAGTACTTC. Protein sequence: CASRSPRLAGKETQYF.

The CDR3 DNA sequence: TGCGCCAGCAGCTTGGCTGTCAGGGGGCAAAAAGAGACCCAGTACTTC. Residues: CASSLAVRGQKETQYF. This chain links TRBV5-1 with TRBJ2-5, with 8 bases fitting TRBD1. CDR1 and CDR2 from the germline V gene are SGHRS and YFSETQ. Germline trimming cut 0 bases from V and 3 bases from J; bases unmatched to any gene: 7. The CDR3 sequence is 16 residues long.

The chain couples TRBV7-8 to TRBJ1-6; 10 nucleotides agree with TRBD1. After removal of 1 base from V and 9 bases from J, the junction contained 3 bases not matched to a gene. CDR1 and CDR2 (germline): SGHVS, FQNEAQ. The CDR3 sequence is 15 residues long. CDR3 bases: TGTGCCAGCAGCTTAGGACAGGGGGCAGGTTCACCCCTCCACTTT. It yields the protein CASSLGQGAGSPLHF.

The rearrangement joins TRBV6-5 to TRBJ1-2; D remains unclear. The CDR3 sequence is 13 residues long. The germline V gene encodes CDR1 MNHEY and CDR2 SVGAGI. The V end lost 5 bases, the J end lost 4 bases, and 11 bases lay between the germline ends. The DNA for the CDR3 is TGTGCCAGCAGTCAGACGGAGCGCTATGGCTACACCTTC. Protein: CASSQTERYGYTF.

The chain links TRBV28 to TRBJ2-7; 11 nucleotides align to TRBD2. This CDR3 has 16 amino acids. V lost 6 bases and J lost 5; bases outside the gene matches: 12. Germline V CDR1 and CDR2: MDHEN, SYDVKM. CDR3 bases: TGTGCCAGCAGCAGCAGAGGGACTAGCGGTATGGACGAGCAGTACTTC. Its protein product is CASSSRGTSGMDEQYF.

The chain has TRBV10-3 and TRBJ2-5; a possible D gene is TRBD2 (5 bases). The V end lost 0 bases, the J end lost 6 bases, and 11 bases lay between the germline ends. Germline V gene sequence: CDR1 ENHRY, CDR2 SYGVKD. The length of the CDR3 is 14 residues. The CDR3 DNA follows: TGTGCCATCAGTGAGTCGGACGGGGTGCAGACCCAGTACTTC. Translation gives CAISESDGVQTQYF.

This clone was counted a single time. This chain joins TRBV6-6 and TRBJ1-4, with D unclear. CDR1 and CDR2 (germline): MNHNY, SVGAGI (reference sequence). This CDR3 is 15 amino acids long. V lost 0 bases and J 8 bases, leaving 13 bases between the germline ends. The CDR3 nucleotides are TGTGCCAGCAGTTACTCGACCCCCGCACGGGAAAAACTGTTTTTT. Its translation is CASSYSTPAREKLFF.

The chain joins TRBV11-3 to TRBJ2-1; 7 positions match TRBD1. The germline V gene encodes CDR1 SGHNT and CDR2 YENEEA. The junction had 5 bases not matched to a gene; V was cut back by 4 bases and J by 5 bases. The CDR3 covers 14 residues. CDR3 loop: CASSYGQDNNEQFF. The DNA of the CDR3 is TGTGCCAGCAGCTATGGACAGGACAACAATGAGCAGTTCTTC. Full variable domain (missing parts from reference TRBV11-3 and TRBJ2-1): EAGVVQSPRYKIIEKKQPVAFWCNPISGHNTLYWYLQNLGQGPELLIRYENEEAVDDSQLPKDRFSAERLKGVDSTLKIQPAELGDSAVYLCASSYGQDNNEQFFGPGTRLTVL.

The chain links TRBV14 to TRBJ2-7; D is perhaps TRBD2 (5 bases). CDR1 is SGHDN and CDR2 is FVKESK in the germline V gene. The V and J ends lost 4 bases and 4 bases respectively, with 11 bases between them. This CDR3 has 13 residues. The CDR3 nucleotides read TGTGCCAGCAGCCTTTACCGAGGGTACGAGCAGTACTTC. This gives the protein CASSLYRGYEQYF.

This sequence joins TRBV14 and TRBJ2-1, with 9 bases fitting TRBD2. Trimming cost V 4 bases and J 9 bases; bases outside gene matches: 16. Per the germline V gene, CDR1 is SGHDN and CDR2 is FVKESK. The length of the CDR3 is 17 residues. This CDR3 reads CASSLYSGGGFKTEQFF. For the CDR3, the DNA is TGTGCCAGCAGCCTCTATAGCGGGGGTGGATTCAAGACTGAGCAGTTCTTC.

This clone is classed as medium-sized. The chain couples TRBV6-5 to TRBJ1-5; D is perhaps TRBD1 (5 bases). Trimming took 9 bases from V and 5 from J, leaving 14 bases between them. The CDR3 is made up of 13 amino acids. Germline V lookup: CDR1 MNHEY, CDR2 SVGAGI. The CDR3 DNA reads TGTGCCAGAATACAGGAAAGCCATCAGCCCCAGCATTTT. This gives the protein CARIQESHQPQHF.

The rearrangement uses TRBV25-1 and TRBJ1-2; no firm D call. This CDR3 region has 13 residues. Germline CDR1 MGHDK, CDR2 SYGVNS. Trimming pared 3 bases from V and 2 bases from J, leaving 7 bases between. CDR3 DNA: TGTGCCAGCAGTGAGGGAGGGAACTATGGCTACACCTTC. Protein: CASSEGGNYGYTF.